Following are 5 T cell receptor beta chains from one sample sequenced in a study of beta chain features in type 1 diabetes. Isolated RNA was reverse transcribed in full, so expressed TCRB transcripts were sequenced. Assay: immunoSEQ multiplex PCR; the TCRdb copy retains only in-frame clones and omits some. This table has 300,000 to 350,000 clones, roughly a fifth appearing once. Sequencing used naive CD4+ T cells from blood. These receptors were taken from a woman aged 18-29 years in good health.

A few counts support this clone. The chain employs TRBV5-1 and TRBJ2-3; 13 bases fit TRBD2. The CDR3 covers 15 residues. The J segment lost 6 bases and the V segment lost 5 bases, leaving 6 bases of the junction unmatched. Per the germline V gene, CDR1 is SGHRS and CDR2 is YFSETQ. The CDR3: CASSTSGRAWDTQYF. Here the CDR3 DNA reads TGCGCCAGCAGTACTAGCGGGAGGGCCTGGGATACGCAGTATTTT. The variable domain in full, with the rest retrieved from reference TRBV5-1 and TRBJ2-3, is KAGVTQTPRYLIKTRGQQVTLSCSPISGHRSVSWYQQTPGQGLQFLFEYFSETQRNKGNFPGRFSGRQFSNSRSEMNVSTLELGDSALYLCASSTSGRAWDTQYFGPGTRLTVL.

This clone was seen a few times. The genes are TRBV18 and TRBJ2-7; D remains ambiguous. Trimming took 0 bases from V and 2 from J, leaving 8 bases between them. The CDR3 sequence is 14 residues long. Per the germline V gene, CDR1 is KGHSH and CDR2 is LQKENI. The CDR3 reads CASSPPSLPYEQYF. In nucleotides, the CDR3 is TGTGCCAGCTCACCACCGAGCCTACCCTACGAGCAGTACTTC.

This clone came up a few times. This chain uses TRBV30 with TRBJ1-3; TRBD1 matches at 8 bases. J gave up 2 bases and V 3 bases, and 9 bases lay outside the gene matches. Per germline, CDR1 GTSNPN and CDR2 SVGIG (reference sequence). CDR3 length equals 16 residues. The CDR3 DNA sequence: TGTGCCTGGAGCTCAGGGGGCGGATCCCCTGGAAACACCATATATTTT. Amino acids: CAWSSGGGSPGNTIYF.

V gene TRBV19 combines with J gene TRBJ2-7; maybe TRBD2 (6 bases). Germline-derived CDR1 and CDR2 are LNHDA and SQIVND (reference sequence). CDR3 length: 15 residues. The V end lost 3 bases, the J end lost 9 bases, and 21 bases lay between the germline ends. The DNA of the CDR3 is TGTGCCAGTAGTATTTTAGCGGACCCCTACGAGCGGCAGTACTTC. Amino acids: CASSILADPYERQYF.

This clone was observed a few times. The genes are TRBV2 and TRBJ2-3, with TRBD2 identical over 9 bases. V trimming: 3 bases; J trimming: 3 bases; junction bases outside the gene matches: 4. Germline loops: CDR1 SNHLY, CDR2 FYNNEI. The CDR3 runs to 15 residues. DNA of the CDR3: TGTGCCAGCAGTGAGTTAGCGGGAGTAACAGATACGCAGTATTTT. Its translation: CASSELAGVTDTQYF.